This is a list of T cell receptor beta chains from one sample in a study of shared clonotypes between healthy human individuals. Clones were sequenced by immunoSEQ multiplex PCR, and TCRdb holds only the in-frame ones, with some missing. The data show about 2.4 million clones, roughly nine tenths seen once. The sample comprised naive CD4+ T cells sorted from blood. The receptors come from a man aged 18-30 years in good health. Both conserved end residues are part of each CDR3. The order of the fields is D gene, V gene, CDR3 length, J gene, clone size, CDR3 protein, CDR3 DNA. A D gene is named only where the DNA matches it firmly. The size field is filled for only some rows; it gives once, few, many or a size class.

d_call: NA
v_call: TRBV6-1
cdr3_length: 15
j_call: TRBJ1-5
clone_size: NA
cdr3_aa: CASSLEAVSNQPQHF
cdr3_nt: TGTGCCAGCAGTCTCGAAGCAGTTAGCAATCAGCCCCAGCATTTT

d_call: NA
v_call: TRBV9
cdr3_length: 15
j_call: TRBJ2-2
clone_size: NA
cdr3_aa: CASSAIAANTGELFF
cdr3_nt: TGTGCCAGCAGCGCAATAGCAGCGAACACCGGGGAGCTGTTTTTT

d_call: NA
v_call: TRBV4-3
cdr3_length: 16
j_call: TRBJ2-7
clone_size: NA
cdr3_aa: CASSQGRDGGNYEQYF
cdr3_nt: TGCGCCAGCAGCCAAGGTCGGGACGGAGGAAACTACGAGCAGTACTTC

d_call: NA
v_call: TRBV27
cdr3_length: 14
j_call: TRBJ2-1
clone_size: NA
cdr3_aa: CASSLGVDYNEQFF
cdr3_nt: TGTGCCAGCAGTTTAGGGGTCGACTACAATGAGCAGTTCTTC

d_call: TRBD2
v_call: TRBV6-1
cdr3_length: 15
j_call: TRBJ2-3
clone_size: NA
cdr3_aa: CASSSRGAGTDTQYF
cdr3_nt: TGTGCCAGCAGTTCGCGGGGGGCGGGCACAGATACGCAGTATTTT

d_call: NA
v_call: TRBV7-2
cdr3_length: 13
j_call: TRBJ2-1
clone_size: NA
cdr3_aa: CASSLGLGNEQFF
cdr3_nt: TGTGCCAGCAGCTTAGGACTAGGGAATGAGCAGTTCTTC

d_call: TRBD1
v_call: TRBV11-2
cdr3_length: 14
j_call: TRBJ2-5
clone_size: NA
cdr3_aa: CASSFQGARETQYF
cdr3_nt: TGTGCCAGCAGCTTCCAGGGGGCTAGAGAGACCCAGTACTTC

d_call: NA
v_call: TRBV28
cdr3_length: 11
j_call: TRBJ2-7
clone_size: NA
cdr3_aa: CASSPTYEQYF
cdr3_nt: TGTGCCAGCAGCCCTACCTACGAGCAGTACTTC

d_call: NA
v_call: TRBV27
cdr3_length: 12
j_call: TRBJ2-3
clone_size: NA
cdr3_aa: CASSHSTDTQYF
cdr3_nt: TGTGCCAGCAGTCACTCGACAGATACGCAGTATTTT

d_call: TRBD1
v_call: TRBV10-3
cdr3_length: 14
j_call: TRBJ1-4
clone_size: NA
cdr3_aa: CAICGTGDTEKLFF
cdr3_nt: TGTGCCATCTGTGGGACAGGGGACACTGAAAAACTGTTTTTT

d_call: TRBD2
v_call: TRBV6-4
cdr3_length: 16
j_call: TRBJ2-1
clone_size: NA
cdr3_aa: CASSDSASGRANEQFF
cdr3_nt: TGTGCCAGCAGTGACTCCGCTAGCGGGAGGGCCAATGAGCAGTTCTTC

d_call: TRBD1
v_call: TRBV27
cdr3_length: 16
j_call: TRBJ1-2
clone_size: NA
cdr3_aa: CASSLSRTGGVYGYTF
cdr3_nt: TGTGCCAGCAGTTTATCGAGGACAGGGGGCGTGTATGGCTACACCTTC

d_call: TRBD1
v_call: TRBV5-1
cdr3_length: 16
j_call: TRBJ1-1
clone_size: NA
cdr3_aa: CASSPGTGGFNTEAFF
cdr3_nt: TGCGCCAGCAGCCCCGGGACAGGGGGTTTTAACACTGAAGCTTTCTTT

d_call: NA
v_call: TRBV7-7
cdr3_length: 12
j_call: TRBJ2-2
clone_size: NA
cdr3_aa: CASSLDDGELFF
cdr3_nt: TGTGCTAGCAGCTTAGATGACGGGGAGCTGTTTTTT

d_call: TRBD2
v_call: TRBV30
cdr3_length: 16
j_call: TRBJ2-5
clone_size: NA
cdr3_aa: CAWKSGLAGGLETQYF
cdr3_nt: TGTGCCTGGAAATCCGGACTAGCGGGAGGATTAGAGACCCAGTACTTC

d_call: NA
v_call: TRBV6-5
cdr3_length: 14
j_call: TRBJ2-3
clone_size: NA
cdr3_aa: CASRVDAIADTQYF
cdr3_nt: TGTGCCAGCAGGGTGGACGCCATTGCAGATACGCAGTATTTT

d_call: TRBD2
v_call: TRBV9
cdr3_length: 20
j_call: TRBJ2-3
clone_size: NA
cdr3_aa: CASSVEMTPSGDKRADTQYF
cdr3_nt: TGTGCCAGCAGCGTAGAAATGACGCCTAGCGGAGACAAACGCGCAGATACGCAGTATTTT

d_call: NA
v_call: TRBV30
cdr3_length: 13
j_call: TRBJ2-1
clone_size: NA
cdr3_aa: CAWSASLRNEQFF
cdr3_nt: TGTGCCTGGAGTGCGTCCCTTCGAAATGAGCAGTTCTTC

d_call: TRBD1
v_call: TRBV6-6
cdr3_length: 14
j_call: TRBJ2-7
clone_size: NA
cdr3_aa: CASRPGQGVDEQYF
cdr3_nt: TGTGCCAGCAGGCCGGGACAGGGGGTAGACGAGCAGTACTTC

d_call: NA
v_call: TRBV7-9
cdr3_length: 13
j_call: TRBJ2-7
clone_size: NA
cdr3_aa: CASSFGGPYEQYF
cdr3_nt: TGTGCCAGCAGCTTCGGGGGGCCCTACGAGCAGTACTTC

d_call: NA
v_call: TRBV6-1
cdr3_length: 15
j_call: TRBJ2-7
clone_size: NA
cdr3_aa: CASRGRGFREHEQYF
cdr3_nt: TGTGCCAGCAGAGGCAGGGGATTCCGCGAGCACGAGCAGTACTTC

d_call: NA
v_call: TRBV5-1
cdr3_length: 13
j_call: TRBJ2-5
clone_size: NA
cdr3_aa: CASSLDLKETQYF
cdr3_nt: TGCGCCAGCAGCTTGGACCTAAAGGAGACCCAGTACTTC

d_call: TRBD1
v_call: TRBV18
cdr3_length: 15
j_call: TRBJ2-3
clone_size: NA
cdr3_aa: CASTTGTGSTDTQYF
cdr3_nt: TGTGCCAGCACGACCGGGACAGGTAGCACAGATACGCAGTATTTT

d_call: TRBD1
v_call: TRBV19
cdr3_length: 15
j_call: TRBJ1-6
clone_size: once
cdr3_aa: CASSIGQGSGSPLHF
cdr3_nt: TGTGCCAGTAGTATCGGACAGGGCTCGGGTTCACCCCTCCACTTT

d_call: NA
v_call: TRBV6-6
cdr3_length: 16
j_call: TRBJ1-5
clone_size: NA
cdr3_aa: CASSSGQPYSNQPQHF
cdr3_nt: TGTGCCAGCAGTTCTGGGCAGCCTTATAGCAATCAGCCCCAGCATTTT

d_call: TRBD2
v_call: TRBV7-6
cdr3_length: 15
j_call: TRBJ2-1
clone_size: NA
cdr3_aa: CASSRGTSNNHEQFF
cdr3_nt: TGTGCCAGCAGTCGGGGGACTAGCAATAACCATGAGCAGTTCTTC

d_call: NA
v_call: TRBV5-6
cdr3_length: 15
j_call: TRBJ1-1
clone_size: NA
cdr3_aa: CASSLPGTLNTEAFF
cdr3_nt: TGTGCCAGCAGCTTGCCCGGGACGCTGAACACTGAAGCTTTCTTT

d_call: NA
v_call: TRBV18
cdr3_length: 14
j_call: TRBJ2-3
clone_size: NA
cdr3_aa: CASSPPVRSDTQYF
cdr3_nt: TGTGCCAGCTCACCACCGGTACGTTCAGATACGCAGTATTTT

d_call: NA
v_call: TRBV6-6
cdr3_length: 14
j_call: TRBJ1-2
clone_size: NA
cdr3_aa: CASSLPGQDRGYTF
cdr3_nt: TGTGCCAGCAGTTTACCGGGCCAGGATCGCGGCTACACCTTC

d_call: NA
v_call: TRBV29-1
cdr3_length: 13
j_call: TRBJ2-2
clone_size: NA
cdr3_aa: CSSEGDWTGELFF
cdr3_nt: TGCAGCTCAGAGGGGGACTGGACCGGGGAGCTGTTTTTT

d_call: NA
v_call: TRBV29-1
cdr3_length: 13
j_call: TRBJ2-3
clone_size: NA
cdr3_aa: CSVAVVAENTQYF
cdr3_nt: TGCAGCGTTGCGGTAGTAGCGGAGAATACGCAGTATTTT

d_call: TRBD2
v_call: TRBV9
cdr3_length: 15
j_call: TRBJ2-3
clone_size: NA
cdr3_aa: CASSVTTSGTDTQYF
cdr3_nt: TGTGCCAGCAGCGTAACGACTAGCGGCACAGATACGCAGTATTTT

d_call: NA
v_call: TRBV11-2
cdr3_length: 17
j_call: TRBJ2-3
clone_size: NA
cdr3_aa: CASSQFRAESLSDTQYF
cdr3_nt: TGTGCCAGCAGCCAGTTCAGGGCAGAGAGTCTTTCAGATACGCAGTATTTT

d_call: NA
v_call: TRBV9
cdr3_length: 15
j_call: TRBJ2-5
clone_size: NA
cdr3_aa: CASSLTPLVWETQYF
cdr3_nt: TGTGCCAGCAGCCTTACACCCTTGGTCTGGGAGACCCAGTACTTC

d_call: NA
v_call: TRBV6-1
cdr3_length: 15
j_call: TRBJ1-5
clone_size: NA
cdr3_aa: CASSEALIGDRSQHF
cdr3_nt: TGTGCCAGCAGTGAAGCGCTTATCGGGGATCGGTCCCAGCATTTT

d_call: TRBD2
v_call: TRBV18
cdr3_length: 16
j_call: TRBJ2-2
clone_size: NA
cdr3_aa: CASSPRLAGGSGELFF
cdr3_nt: TGTGCCAGCTCACCACGTCTAGCGGGGGGATCCGGGGAGCTGTTTTTT

d_call: NA
v_call: TRBV14
cdr3_length: 15
j_call: TRBJ2-1
clone_size: NA
cdr3_aa: CASSQVAGSIGGQFF
cdr3_nt: TGTGCCAGCAGCCAAGTCGCGGGAAGTATCGGGGGGCAGTTCTTC

d_call: TRBD1
v_call: TRBV7-9
cdr3_length: 15
j_call: TRBJ2-7
clone_size: NA
cdr3_aa: CASSSRDRQHYEQYF
cdr3_nt: TGTGCCAGCAGCTCCCGGGACAGGCAACACTACGAGCAGTACTTC

d_call: TRBD2
v_call: TRBV9
cdr3_length: 16
j_call: TRBJ2-7
clone_size: NA
cdr3_aa: CASSATSGREVYEQYF
cdr3_nt: TGTGCCAGCAGCGCCACTAGCGGGAGGGAAGTTTACGAGCAGTACTTC

d_call: NA
v_call: TRBV2
cdr3_length: 13
j_call: TRBJ2-7
clone_size: NA
cdr3_aa: CASSEVRGYEQYF
cdr3_nt: TGTGCCAGCAGTGAAGTTCGAGGATACGAGCAGTACTTC

d_call: NA
v_call: TRBV7-7
cdr3_length: 14
j_call: TRBJ2-5
clone_size: NA
cdr3_aa: CASSGTGTQETQYF
cdr3_nt: TGTGCTAGCAGCGGTACAGGAACCCAAGAGACCCAGTACTTC

d_call: NA
v_call: TRBV6-1
cdr3_length: 15
j_call: TRBJ2-2
clone_size: NA
cdr3_aa: CASSEARLLTGELFF
cdr3_nt: TGTGCCAGCAGTGAAGCTCGTTTACTCACCGGGGAGCTGTTTTTT

d_call: TRBD1
v_call: TRBV27
cdr3_length: 15
j_call: TRBJ1-6
clone_size: few
cdr3_aa: CASRKQGSYNSPLHF
cdr3_nt: TGTGCCAGCAGAAAACAGGGGAGCTATAATTCACCCCTCCACTTT

d_call: TRBD1
v_call: TRBV19
cdr3_length: 14
j_call: TRBJ2-2
clone_size: NA
cdr3_aa: CASSGTGHTGELFF
cdr3_nt: TGTGCCAGTTCGGGGACAGGGCACACCGGGGAGCTGTTTTTT

d_call: NA
v_call: TRBV7-9
cdr3_length: 15
j_call: TRBJ2-2
clone_size: NA
cdr3_aa: CASSLGGANTGELFF
cdr3_nt: TGTGCCAGCAGCTTAGGCGGGGCGAACACCGGGGAGCTGTTTTTT

d_call: NA
v_call: TRBV5-6
cdr3_length: 14
j_call: TRBJ2-2
clone_size: NA
cdr3_aa: CASSLAGNTGELFF
cdr3_nt: TGTGCCAGCAGCTTGGCCGGGAACACCGGGGAGCTGTTTTTT

d_call: NA
v_call: TRBV2
cdr3_length: 14
j_call: TRBJ1-5
clone_size: NA
cdr3_aa: CASRARVLNQPQHF
cdr3_nt: TGTGCCAGCAGGGCCAGGGTACTGAATCAGCCCCAGCATTTT

d_call: TRBD1
v_call: TRBV18
cdr3_length: 13
j_call: TRBJ2-7
clone_size: NA
cdr3_aa: CASSRDREDEQYF
cdr3_nt: TGTGCCAGCTCTCGGGACAGGGAAGACGAGCAGTACTTC

d_call: NA
v_call: TRBV7-2
cdr3_length: 12
j_call: TRBJ1-1
clone_size: NA
cdr3_aa: CASSLVRGEAFF
cdr3_nt: TGTGCCAGCAGCTTAGTCCGGGGTGAAGCTTTCTTT

d_call: TRBD1
v_call: TRBV4-1
cdr3_length: 18
j_call: TRBJ1-5
clone_size: NA
cdr3_aa: CASSQLGTGTYSNQPQHF
cdr3_nt: TGCGCCAGCAGCCAACTCGGGACAGGGACCTATAGCAATCAGCCCCAGCATTTT

d_call: TRBD1
v_call: TRBV6-5
cdr3_length: 14
j_call: TRBJ1-1
clone_size: once
cdr3_aa: CASSSQGAGLGAFF
cdr3_nt: TGTGCCAGCAGTTCACAGGGGGCGGGACTTGGAGCTTTCTTT

d_call: NA
v_call: TRBV28
cdr3_length: 17
j_call: TRBJ1-1
clone_size: NA
cdr3_aa: CASRESGGFVERTEAFF
cdr3_nt: TGTGCCAGCAGAGAGAGTGGGGGGTTCGTTGAACGCACTGAAGCTTTCTTT

d_call: NA
v_call: TRBV29-1
cdr3_length: 12
j_call: TRBJ2-7
clone_size: NA
cdr3_aa: CSVWDTPYEQYF
cdr3_nt: TGCAGCGTTTGGGACACCCCCTACGAGCAGTACTTC

d_call: NA
v_call: TRBV30
cdr3_length: 14
j_call: TRBJ1-1
clone_size: NA
cdr3_aa: CAWSVRLSNTEAFF
cdr3_nt: TGTGCCTGGAGTGTACGCTTATCTAACACTGAAGCTTTCTTT

d_call: NA
v_call: TRBV6-5
cdr3_length: 14
j_call: TRBJ1-3
clone_size: few
cdr3_aa: CASSYLGSGNTIYF
cdr3_nt: TGTGCCAGCAGTTACTTGGGGTCGGGAAACACCATATATTTT

d_call: TRBD2
v_call: TRBV4-2
cdr3_length: 15
j_call: TRBJ2-5
clone_size: once
cdr3_aa: CASSRTSGNQETQYF
cdr3_nt: TGTGCCAGCAGCCGGACTAGCGGGAACCAAGAGACCCAGTACTTC

d_call: TRBD1
v_call: TRBV6-5
cdr3_length: 15
j_call: TRBJ1-4
clone_size: NA
cdr3_aa: CASSASDRARGELFF
cdr3_nt: TGTGCCAGCAGTGCGTCGGACAGGGCGAGGGGAGAACTGTTTTTT